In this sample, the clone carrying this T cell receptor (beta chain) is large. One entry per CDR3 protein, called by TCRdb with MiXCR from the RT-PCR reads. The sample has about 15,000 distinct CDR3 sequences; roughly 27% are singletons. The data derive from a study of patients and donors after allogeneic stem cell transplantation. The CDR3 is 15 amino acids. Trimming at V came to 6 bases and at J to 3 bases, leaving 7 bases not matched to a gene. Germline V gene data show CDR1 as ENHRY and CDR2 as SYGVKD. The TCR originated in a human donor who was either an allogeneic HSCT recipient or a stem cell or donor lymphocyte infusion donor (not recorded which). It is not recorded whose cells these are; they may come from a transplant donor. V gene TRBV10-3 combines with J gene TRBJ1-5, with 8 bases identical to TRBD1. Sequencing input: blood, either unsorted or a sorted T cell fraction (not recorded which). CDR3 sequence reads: CAISKTGEANQPQHF. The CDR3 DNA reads TGTGCCATCAGCAAGACAGGGGAGGCCAATCAGCCCCAGCATTTT.